Listed here is a single TCR beta chain. The specificity of this receptor is unknown. There are no base qualities to consult, and no much larger clone falls within one base. The CDR3 runs 16 residues from the cysteine to the phenylalanine. The only DNA kept is the CDR3, 48 bases in frame from the first base. According to the germline V gene, CDR1 reads SGDLS and CDR2 reads YYNGEE. V is trimmed back by 3 bases and J by 4 bases, and the junction contains 5 bases that no gene match accounts for. The immunoSEQ Assay, a bias-controlled multiplex PCR, was used to amplify TCRbeta CDR3 regions from genomic DNA. On the study's bioinformatics: Within the assay, amplification of reference gene primers was used to estimate how many nucleated cells each sample contained. To quantify the absolute abundance of each unique TCRbeta CDR3 rearrangement, sequence reads were collapsed and filtered. For each sample, productive Simpson clonality was calculated by taking the square root of Simpson's diversity index across productive rearrangements. TCRdb carries this immuneACCESS record with in-frame sequences only. Its versions omit some clonotypes, under half of them owing to an unresolved V gene in the studies checked, with the rest unexplained. D and trimming were read from the DNA, whereas the V and J calls and clone size are those reported in that table. Counted in this sample were some 200,000 clones; about 90% of them appeared once. The top ten clones comprise approximately 11% of the sample.

This entry is derived from a study of blood T cell repertoires in COVID-19 (dated by TCRdb to 2020 to 2021). In terms of the full investigation: The collaborator samples originated in the United States, Italy and Spain and spanned the acute and convalescent phases of COVID-19. Subjects who had been exposed to COVID-19, were actively infected with it, or had recovered from it provided the deeply sampled blood TCRbeta repertoires that made up the dataset. The repertoires were made available in a free public database intended to serve as a resource for research on the immune response to SARS-CoV-2. Where HLA class I and class II types were available, the types were taken from metadata supplied by the sample provider, not from assay-based typing. Samples came from the ongoing ImmuneRACE study (first 160 participants) plus 1,254 subjects from 6 global collaborators. The sample metadata nearly always contained a de-identified subject ID, COVID-19 status, age in years and sex. The material from the prospective study consisted of cDNA or gDNA derived from T cells, B-cell-depleted T cells, or PBMCs.

In Seattle, one collaborating source enrolled patients while the infection was active and tracked those patients longitudinally over the course of disease. Each collaborating institution followed its own protocols to collect whole blood in K2EDTA tubes. For TCRbeta analysis, collaborators shipped samples in one of three forms: frozen whole blood, isolated PBMCs, or DNA extracted from either of those sample types. The full study reports these points: How much clinical and demographic metadata was included differed by source and by participant, and the metadata was provided uncurated.

The sequenced sample was peripheral blood. The V and J segments used are TRBV9 and TRBJ1-3; a stretch of 12 junction bases matches TRBD1. This receptor was obtained from a woman aged 55-70 years with COVID-19, enrolled during active disease. The CDR3 reads CASSEGQGAPGNTIYF. The sequenced DNA: TGTGCCAGCAGCGAGGGACAGGGGGCACCAGGAAACACCATATATTTT.